These 16 T cell receptor beta chains share one sample of origin, sequenced in a study of neoadjuvant nivolumab and ipilimumab in lung cancer. Generated by immunoSEQ multiplex PCR, the TCRdb table keeps only in-frame clones and is missing some. This sample has some 9,700 clones, with approximately 77% found just once. The sample consisted of tumor tissue, taken after neoadjuvant nivolumab, alone or with ipilimumab, at or shortly before surgery. The receptors stem from an adult with non-small cell lung cancer. Some clones in this sample may be carry-over from other donors' samples.

This chain joins TRBV4-2 and TRBJ1-2, with D perhaps TRBD1 (6 bases). The CDR3 spans 15 residues. From germline, CDR1 is LGHNA and CDR2 YNFKEQ. Trimming stripped 3 bases from V and 4 bases from J, with 15 bases between. The CDR3 loop reads CASSQPGDVGYGYTF. The CDR3 nucleotides read TGTGCCAGCAGCCAGCCAGGGGATGTGGGCTATGGCTACACCTTC.

The genes are TRBV10-2 and TRBJ1-1; a weak D match, TRBD1 (5 bases). The CDR3 totals 12 residues. Germline V gives CDR1 WSHSY, CDR2 SAAADI. Trimming cost V 10 bases and J 5 bases, with 14 bases left between them. The CDR3 reads CATSLGRTEAFF. The CDR3 DNA is TGCGCCACCTCCTTGGGGCGGACTGAAGCTTTCTTT.

The chain combines TRBV18 with TRBJ1-4; D is undetermined. Germline CDR1 KGHSH, CDR2 LQKENI. This CDR3 comprises 14 residues. V dropped 2 bases and J dropped 5 bases, with 9 bases sitting between them. CDR3 nucleotides: TGTGCCAGCTCACCAAAGGCGGGCAATGAAAAACTGTTTTTT. This sequence encodes CASSPKAGNEKLFF. Looking up the rest from reference TRBV18 and TRBJ1-4 gives the full variable domain: NAGVMQNPRHLVRRRGQEARLRCSPMKGHSHVYWYRQLPEEGLKFMVYLQKENIIDESGMPKERFSAEFPKEGPSILRIQQVVRGDSAAYFCASSPKAGNEKLFFGSGTQLSVL.

CDR3 protein: CASSYTGPDYEQYF. The CDR3 nucleotides read TGTGCCAGTAGTTACACCGGGCCAGACTACGAGCAGTACTTC. The chain is built from TRBV19 and TRBJ2-7; no firm D call. Trimming took off 5 bases at V and 3 bases at J, with 14 bases between the two ends. Germline V lookup: CDR1 LNHDA, CDR2 SQIVND (reference sequence). The CDR3 covers 14 residues.

The rearrangement joins TRBV27 to TRBJ2-1, with D unresolved. Trimming took off 6 bases at V and 9 bases at J, with 18 bases between the two ends. The CDR3 covers 14 residues. The germline CDR1 and CDR2 sequences are MNHEY and SMNVEV (reference sequence). This CDR3 reads CASSLLLGEREQFF. DNA of the CDR3: TGTGCCAGCAGCCTCCTCCTAGGAGAACGTGAGCAGTTCTTC.

The chain has TRBV5-1 and TRBJ2-3, with 14 bases aligning to TRBD2. J was trimmed by 0 bases and V by 4 bases; bases with no gene match: 7. Germline CDR1 and CDR2: SGHRS and YFSETQ. This CDR3 contains 18 residues. The CDR3 is CASSRGTSGGVSTDTQYF. Written as DNA, the CDR3 is TGCGCCAGCAGCCGCGGGACTAGCGGGGGAGTGAGCACAGATACGCAGTATTTT. Drawing the rest from reference TRBV5-1 and TRBJ2-3, the complete variable domain is KAGVTQTPRYLIKTRGQQVTLSCSPISGHRSVSWYQQTPGQGLQFLFEYFSETQRNKGNFPGRFSGRQFSNSRSEMNVSTLELGDSALYLCASSRGTSGGVSTDTQYFGPGTRLTVL.

The V gene is TRBV5-1, the J gene TRBJ2-7; TRBD2 is a possible D gene (5 bases). The V and J ends lost 4 bases and 4 bases respectively, with 9 bases between them. The CDR3 length is 12 residues. CDR1 SGHRS and CDR2 YFSETQ come from the germline V gene. This CDR3 reads CASSRTQYEQYF. CDR3 DNA sequence: TGCGCCAGCAGCCGGACTCAATACGAGCAGTACTTC.

Relative to its sample, this clone is medium-sized (0.01 to 0.1%). This chain connects TRBV30 to TRBJ2-1; weak D call: TRBD1 (5 bases). The CDR3 loop spans 13 amino acids. Germline V gene data show CDR1 as GTSNPN and CDR2 as SVGIG (reference sequence). V shed 0 bases and J shed 4 bases, with 7 bases lying between them. CDR3 bases: TGTGCCTGGAGTGTAGGGGAATACAATGAGCAGTTCTTC. Its translation: CAWSVGEYNEQFF.

This clone has a single count. The rearrangement joins TRBV5-8 to TRBJ1-5, with D perhaps TRBD1 (6 bases). The CDR3 has 14 residues. Trimming pared 5 bases from V and 9 bases from J, leaving 18 bases between. Germline CDR1 is SGHTS and CDR2 is YDEGEE. DNA for the CDR3: TGTGCCAGCAGTCTCGGACAGCCGTGGGCGCCCCAGCATTTT. Its translation is CASSLGQPWAPQHF. The variable domain in full, completed from reference TRBV5-8 and TRBJ1-5, reads EAGVTQSPTHLIKTRGQQATLRCSPISGHTSVYWYQQALGLGLQFLLWYDEGEERNRGNFPPRFSGRQFPNYSSELNVNALELEDSALYLCASSLGQPWAPQHFGDGTRLSIL.

This clone was counted between two and nine times. The chain is built from TRBV13 and TRBJ1-2, with a weak D call TRBD1 (6 bases). The CDR3 consists of 16 residues. The V gene lost 3 bases and the J gene lost 2 bases, with 16 bases spanning the gap. The germline CDR1 and CDR2 sequences are PRHDT and FYEKMQ (reference sequence). In DNA form, the CDR3 reads TGTGCCAGCAGCTTCCGGGACAAGGAACCAAACTATGGCTACACCTTC. It translates to CASSFRDKEPNYGYTF.

The CDR3: CASSVSGTAYEQYF. CDR3 DNA: TGTGCCAGCAGCGTATCCGGGACAGCCTACGAGCAGTACTTC. This rearrangement joins TRBV5-4 to TRBJ2-7, with 7 nucleotides matching TRBD1. The germline gives CDR1 SGHNT, CDR2 YYREEE (reference sequence). The CDR3 runs 14 residues. V was pared by 4 bases and J by 2 bases, with 6 bases of the junction left unmatched.

The table lists this clone with a few counts. V is TRBV5-1 and J is TRBJ1-4, with TRBD1 matching over 8 bases. The CDR3 loop spans 15 amino acids. CDR1 and CDR2 from the germline V gene are SGHRS and YFSETQ. V lost 3 bases, J lost 8 bases, and 9 bases stayed unmatched. The CDR3 protein is CASSSQPGTGEKLFF. As DNA, the CDR3 is TGCGCCAGCAGCTCCCAGCCCGGGACAGGAGAAAAACTGTTTTTT.

The chain carries TRBV29-1 and TRBJ1-1; D not certain. Germline V gene data show CDR1 as SQVTM and CDR2 as ANQGSEA. V was clipped by 6 bases and J by 1 base, with 9 bases between them. The CDR3 spans 12 residues. The CDR3 coding sequence is TGCAGCGTACGGAAGGGGAACACTGAAGCTTTCTTT. Amino acid sequence: CSVRKGNTEAFF.

This clone was seen just once. The chain is built from TRBV5-6 and TRBJ2-5, with 11 bases fitting TRBD1. Unmatched junction bases numbered 7, after V lost 4 bases and J lost 5 bases. This CDR3 contains 15 residues. Germline V gene lookup returns CDR1 SGHDT and CDR2 YYEEEE. CDR3: CASSRTGGFWETQYF. Written as DNA, the CDR3 is TGTGCCAGCAGCCGGACAGGGGGCTTTTGGGAGACCCAGTACTTC.

This clone qualifies as medium-sized (0.01 to 0.1%). The chain's CDR3 is CASSSGTRRYAYEQYF. CDR3 in DNA: TGTGCCAGCAGCTCGGGGACTAGACGATACGCATACGAGCAGTACTTC. This chain connects TRBV5-4 to TRBJ2-7, with 8 bases lining up with TRBD2. This CDR3 region has 16 residues. The V segment lost 3 bases and the J segment 4 bases; nucleotides outside the gene matches: 12. The germline CDR1 and CDR2 sequences are SGHNT and YYREEE (reference sequence).

The chain joins TRBV11-3 to TRBJ2-5; 10 positions agree with TRBD1. CDR3 size: 19 residues. The ends lost 4 bases at V and 3 bases at J; junction bases unmatched: 17. Germline loops: CDR1 SGHNT, CDR2 YENEEA. The CDR3 spells CASSSPLLGTGANKETQYF. CDR3 sequence (DNA): TGTGCCAGCAGCTCCCCCCTGCTCGGGACAGGGGCCAACAAAGAGACCCAGTACTTC.